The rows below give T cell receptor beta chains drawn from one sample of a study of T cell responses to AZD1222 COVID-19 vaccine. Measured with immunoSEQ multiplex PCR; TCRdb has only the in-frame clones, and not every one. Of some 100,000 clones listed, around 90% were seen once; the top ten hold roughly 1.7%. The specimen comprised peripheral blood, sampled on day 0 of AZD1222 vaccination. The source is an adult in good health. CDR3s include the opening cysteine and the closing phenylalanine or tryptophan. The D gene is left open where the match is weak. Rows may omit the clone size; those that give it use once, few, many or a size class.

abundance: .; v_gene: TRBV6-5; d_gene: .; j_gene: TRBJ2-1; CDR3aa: CASSYRGGEQFF; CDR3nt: TGTGCCAGCAGTTACAGGGGTGGTGAGCAGTTCTTC
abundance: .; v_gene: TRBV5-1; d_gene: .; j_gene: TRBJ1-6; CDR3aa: CASSPRQDDNSPLHF; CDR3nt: TGCGCCAGCAGTCCTCGACAGGACGATAATTCACCCCTCCACTTT
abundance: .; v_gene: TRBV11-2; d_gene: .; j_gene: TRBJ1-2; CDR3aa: CASSLEGSGGYGYTF; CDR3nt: TGTGCCAGCAGCTTAGAGGGATCGGGGGGGTATGGCTACACCTTC
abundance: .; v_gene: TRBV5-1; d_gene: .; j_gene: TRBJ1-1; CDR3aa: CASSLSTGQWTEAFF; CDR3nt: TGCGCCAGCAGCTTGTCCACCGGGCAGTGGACTGAAGCTTTCTTT
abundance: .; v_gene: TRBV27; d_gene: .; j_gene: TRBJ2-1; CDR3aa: CASSDSTIYNEQFF; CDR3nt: TGTGCCAGCAGCGACAGCACAATTTACAATGAGCAGTTCTTC
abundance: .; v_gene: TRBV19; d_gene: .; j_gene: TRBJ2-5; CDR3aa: CASSIDPGGKETQYF; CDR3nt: TGTGCCAGTAGTATAGATCCGGGCGGTAAGGAGACCCAGTACTTC
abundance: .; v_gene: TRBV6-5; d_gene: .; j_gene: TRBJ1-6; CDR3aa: CASRPGQSSPLHF; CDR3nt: TGTGCCAGCAGGCCTGGACAATCCTCACCCCTCCACTTT
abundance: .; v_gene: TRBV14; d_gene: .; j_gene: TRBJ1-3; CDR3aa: CASSQDGGRNTIYF; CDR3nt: TGTGCCAGCAGCCAAGATGGAGGCCGAAACACCATATATTTT
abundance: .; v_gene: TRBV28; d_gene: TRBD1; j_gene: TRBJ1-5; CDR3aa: CASSSIRQGFDFSNQPQHF; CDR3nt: TGTGCCAGCAGTTCCATCAGACAGGGTTTTGACTTTAGCAATCAGCCCCAGCATTTT
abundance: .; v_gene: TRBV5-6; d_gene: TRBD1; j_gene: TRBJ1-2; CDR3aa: CASSPDRGHYGYTF; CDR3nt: TGTGCCAGCAGCCCGGACAGGGGGCACTATGGCTACACCTTC
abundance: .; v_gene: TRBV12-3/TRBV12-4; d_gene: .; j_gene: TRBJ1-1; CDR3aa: CASSWRREGEAFF; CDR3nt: TGTGCCAGCAGTTGGCGGAGGGAGGGTGAAGCTTTCTTT
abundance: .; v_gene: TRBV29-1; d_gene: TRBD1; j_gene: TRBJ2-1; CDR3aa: CSVTRGLYSYNEQFF; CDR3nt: TGCAGCGTCACCAGGGGGCTCTACTCCTACAATGAGCAGTTCTTC
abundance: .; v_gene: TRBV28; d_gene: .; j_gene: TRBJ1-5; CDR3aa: CASSTLGQPQHF; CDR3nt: TGTGCCAGCAGCACCTTGGGACAGCCCCAGCATTTT
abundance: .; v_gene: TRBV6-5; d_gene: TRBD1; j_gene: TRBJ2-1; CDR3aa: CATTDRGWMGEQFF; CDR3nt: TGTGCCACCACCGACAGGGGTTGGATGGGTGAGCAGTTCTTC
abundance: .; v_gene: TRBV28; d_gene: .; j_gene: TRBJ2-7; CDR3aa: CASSPQVGDNSYEQYF; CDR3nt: TGTGCCAGCAGTCCCCAGGTTGGAGATAACTCCTACGAGCAGTACTTC
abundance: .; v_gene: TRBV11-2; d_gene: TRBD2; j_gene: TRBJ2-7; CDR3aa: CASSFLAGGLYEQYF; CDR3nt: TGTGCCAGCAGCTTCTTAGCGGGAGGGCTCTACGAGCAGTACTTC
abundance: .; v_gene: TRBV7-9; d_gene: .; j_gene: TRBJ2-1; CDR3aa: CASSPDWSSYNEQFF; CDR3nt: TGTGCCAGCAGCCCTGACTGGAGCTCCTACAATGAGCAGTTCTTC
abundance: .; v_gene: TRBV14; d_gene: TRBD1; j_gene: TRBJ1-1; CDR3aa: CASKGGQFIDTEAFF; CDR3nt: TGTGCCAGCAAGGGGGGACAGTTCATAGACACTGAAGCTTTCTTT
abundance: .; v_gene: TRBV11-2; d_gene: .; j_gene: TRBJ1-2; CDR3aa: CASSLDSNYGYTF; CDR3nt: TGTGCCAGCAGCTTAGACAGTAACTATGGCTACACCTTC
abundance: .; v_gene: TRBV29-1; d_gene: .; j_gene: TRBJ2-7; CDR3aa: CSAYIGGESYEQYF; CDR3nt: TGCAGCGCCTACATAGGGGGTGAGTCCTACGAGCAGTACTTC
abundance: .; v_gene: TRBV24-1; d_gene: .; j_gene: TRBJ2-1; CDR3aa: CATSDTLAREQFF; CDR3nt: TGTGCCACCAGTGACACGCTAGCCCGCGAGCAGTTCTTC
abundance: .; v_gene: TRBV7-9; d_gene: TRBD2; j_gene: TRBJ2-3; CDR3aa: CASKAGILTDTQYF; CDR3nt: TGTGCCAGCAAAGCGGGAATTCTAACAGATACGCAGTATTTT
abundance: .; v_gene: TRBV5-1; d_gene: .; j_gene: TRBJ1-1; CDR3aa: CASSHGFEAFF; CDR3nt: TGCGCCAGCAGCCACGGCTTTGAAGCTTTCTTT
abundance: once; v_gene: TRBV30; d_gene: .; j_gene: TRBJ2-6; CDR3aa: CAWSKNSGANVLTF; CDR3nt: TGTGCCTGGAGCAAGAACTCTGGGGCCAACGTCCTGACTTTC
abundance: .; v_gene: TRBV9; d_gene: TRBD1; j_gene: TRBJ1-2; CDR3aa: CASSATGTGGGYTF; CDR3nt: TGTGCCAGCAGCGCCACCGGGACAGGGGGCGGCTACACCTTC
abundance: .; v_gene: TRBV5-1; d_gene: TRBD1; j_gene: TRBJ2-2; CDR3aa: CASSLSQGSNTGELFF; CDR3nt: TGCGCCAGCAGCTTGTCACAGGGGTCGAACACCGGGGAGCTGTTTTTT
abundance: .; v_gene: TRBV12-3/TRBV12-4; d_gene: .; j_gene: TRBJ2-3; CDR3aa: CASSPKYF; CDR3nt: TGTGCCAGCAGCCCCAAGTATTTT
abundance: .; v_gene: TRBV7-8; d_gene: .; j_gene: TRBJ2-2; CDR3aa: CASSHGRYANTGELFF; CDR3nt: TGTGCCAGCAGCCATGGACGGTACGCGAACACCGGGGAGCTGTTTTTT
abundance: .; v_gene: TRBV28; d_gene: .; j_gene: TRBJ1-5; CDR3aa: CASSLGGRDNQPQHF; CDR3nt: TGTGCCAGCAGTTTAGGGGGGAGAGACAATCAGCCCCAGCATTTT
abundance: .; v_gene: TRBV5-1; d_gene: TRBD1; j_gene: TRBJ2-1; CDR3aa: CASTIGQVDNEQFF; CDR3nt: TGCGCCAGCACCATCGGACAGGTGGACAATGAGCAGTTCTTC
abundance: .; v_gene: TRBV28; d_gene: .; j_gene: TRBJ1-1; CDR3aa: CASTLGGSTEAFF; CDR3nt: TGTGCCAGCACCTTAGGGGGATCCACTGAAGCTTTCTTT
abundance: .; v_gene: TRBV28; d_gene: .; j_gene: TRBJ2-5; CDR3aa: CASSLVGGETQYF; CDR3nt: TGTGCCAGCAGTTTAGTCGGGGGTGAGACCCAGTACTTC
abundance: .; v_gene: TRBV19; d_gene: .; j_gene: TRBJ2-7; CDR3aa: CASSRESSYEQYF; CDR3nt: TGTGCCAGTAGTCGGGAGAGTTCCTACGAGCAGTACTTC
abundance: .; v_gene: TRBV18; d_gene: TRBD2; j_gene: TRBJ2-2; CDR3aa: CASSPGDYLANSGELFF; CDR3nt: TGTGCCAGCTCCCCCGGGGACTACCTCGCGAACAGCGGGGAGCTGTTTTTT
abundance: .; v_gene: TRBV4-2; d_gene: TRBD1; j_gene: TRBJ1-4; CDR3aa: CASSHGQGDEKLFF; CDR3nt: TGTGCCAGCAGCCACGGACAGGGAGATGAAAAACTGTTTTTT
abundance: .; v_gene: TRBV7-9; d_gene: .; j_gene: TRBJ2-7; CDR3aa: CASSLISGGHEQYF; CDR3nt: TGTGCCAGCAGCTTAATAAGTGGGGGGCACGAGCAGTACTTC
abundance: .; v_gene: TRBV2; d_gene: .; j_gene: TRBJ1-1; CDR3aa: CAGTGSLGGTEAFF; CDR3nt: TGTGCCGGAACAGGCTCACTAGGGGGGACTGAAGCTTTCTTT
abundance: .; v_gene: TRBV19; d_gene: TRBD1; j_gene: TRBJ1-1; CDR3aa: CASSLGTVNTEAFF; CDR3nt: TGTGCCAGTAGTTTAGGGACAGTGAACACTGAAGCTTTCTTT
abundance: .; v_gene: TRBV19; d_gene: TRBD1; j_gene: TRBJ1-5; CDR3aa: CASSGQGGNQPQHF; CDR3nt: TGTGCCAGTAGCGGACAGGGGGGCAATCAGCCCCAGCATTTT
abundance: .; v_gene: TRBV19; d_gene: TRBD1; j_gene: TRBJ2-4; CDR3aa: CASGGQANIQYF; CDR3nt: TGTGCCAGTGGAGGACAGGCAAACATTCAGTACTTC
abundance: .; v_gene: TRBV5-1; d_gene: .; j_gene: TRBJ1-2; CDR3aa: CASRPGANYGYTF; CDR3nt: TGCGCCAGCAGGCCCGGGGCCAACTATGGCTACACCTTC
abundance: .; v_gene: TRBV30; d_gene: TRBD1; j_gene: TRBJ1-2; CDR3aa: CAWSSPTGAYGYTF; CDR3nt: TGTGCCTGGAGTTCCCCCACAGGGGCCTATGGCTACACCTTC
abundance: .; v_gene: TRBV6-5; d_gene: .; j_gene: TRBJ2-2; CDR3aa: CASRIGELFF; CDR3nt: TGTGCCAGCAGAATCGGGGAGCTGTTTTTT
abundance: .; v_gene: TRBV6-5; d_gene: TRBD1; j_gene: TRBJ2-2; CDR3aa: CASRKGGQRMGLFF; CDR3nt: TGTGCCAGCAGAAAAGGGGGCCAGAGGATGGGCCTGTTTTTT
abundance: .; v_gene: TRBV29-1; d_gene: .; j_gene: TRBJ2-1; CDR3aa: CSGASSKSRGQIF; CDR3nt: TGCAGCGGAGCCTCCTCAAAATCTCGAGGGCAGATCTTC
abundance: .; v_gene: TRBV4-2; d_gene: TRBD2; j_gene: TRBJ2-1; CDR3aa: CASSQGGRGNEQFF; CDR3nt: TGTGCCAGCAGCCAAGGCGGGAGGGGAAATGAGCAGTTCTTC
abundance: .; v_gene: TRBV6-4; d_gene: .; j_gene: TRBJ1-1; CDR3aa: CASSKEWNTEAFF; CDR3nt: TGTGCCAGCAGTAAGGAATGGAACACTGAAGCTTTCTTT
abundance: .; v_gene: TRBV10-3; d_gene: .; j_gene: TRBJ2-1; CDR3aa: CAISDSYNEQFF; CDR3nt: TGTGCCATCAGTGACTCCTACAATGAGCAGTTCTTC
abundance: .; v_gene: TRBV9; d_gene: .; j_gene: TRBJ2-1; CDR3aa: CASSVGGRPQNEQFF; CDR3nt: TGTGCCAGCAGCGTAGGAGGGCGTCCCCAAAATGAGCAGTTCTTC
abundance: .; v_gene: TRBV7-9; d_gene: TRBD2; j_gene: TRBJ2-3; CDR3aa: CASSPGLAGPPTDTQYF; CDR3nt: TGTGCCAGCAGCCCGGGACTAGCGGGACCTCCCACAGATACGCAGTATTTT